This T cell receptor (beta chain) is drawn from a study of blood T cell repertoires in COVID-19. Produced via immunoSEQ multiplex PCR; TCRdb's table is partial and in-frame only. The profile covers about 230,000 clones, with under 90% appearing a single time and approximately 10% taken by the ten largest. Enrollment of patients from Seattle took place during active infection, with longitudinal follow-up. The germline CDR1 and CDR2 sequences are SGHTA and FQGNSA. The CDR3 covers 19 residues. V lost 1 base and J lost 1; bases outside the gene matches: 11. Sequencing used peripheral blood. V usage is TRBV7-2 and J usage is TRBJ1-1; 11 bases agree with TRBD1. The receptor comes from a man between 50 and 59 years old with COVID-19, enrolled during active disease. This chain's CDR3 is CASSLGHRTGGVGNTEAFF. CDR3 in DNA: TGTGCCAGCAGCTTAGGTCACAGGACAGGGGGCGTCGGGAACACTGAAGCTTTCTTT.